One T cell receptor (beta chain) is described in this entry. Its cognate antigen has yet to be identified. Base qualities are not provided; no much larger clone lies one nucleotide away. These data come from a study of cytomegalovirus exposure and HLA in healthy donors (dated by TCRdb to the late 2010s). About the full investigation: An earlier analysis of some 550 of the donors reported more than 250 Gb of sequence data and 117 million unique TCR beta sequences from about 200 million T cells. About 330 gigabases of sequencing data and around 88 million unique TCR sequences made up an early release that covered 500 to 700 HLA-typed donors. The genetic ancestry cluster associated with self-reported Caucasian donors included around four fifths of the roughly 400 genotyped donors. The study aimed to test whether signatures of past pathogen exposure could be identified by cataloging public T cell receptors. The T cell repertoires of roughly 660 subjects were profiled by immunosequencing and related to cytomegalovirus serostatus. In addition to the first cohort of around 670 subjects, a separate validation cohort of approximately 120 different subjects was used. The study combined high-throughput TCR immunosequencing, statistical association of individual TCRs with disease status, and machine learning to predict cytomegalovirus infection status. A later analysis re-examined previously published TCR beta repertoires from over 500 donors and added high-resolution HLA genotyping to investigate patterns of TCR occurrence. In the later analysis, no new phenotypic data were used to find candidate immune exposures; instead, reliance was placed on TCR beta sequences and their occurrence across donors. In an earlier analysis of a few hundred of the donors, high-throughput TCR beta sequencing was used to judge whether each TCR beta V gene segment behaved as functional or pseudogenic. Donor age, sex, ethnicity and CMV serostatus were compiled together with the repertoire data. A later genetic analysis took genome-wide SNP genotypes for about 65% of the 666 donors and used that subset as a discovery cohort. Every repertoire in the discovery cohort had been generated on one and the same sequencing platform. Both class I and class II loci were covered by HLA typing, at four-digit resolution. Typing coverage varied by locus: roughly 629-630 donors for A, B, C, DRB1 and DQB1; 522 for DQA1; about 590 for DPA1; fewer than 480 for DPB1. A handful of DR-DQ haplotypes were handled as single units for association and clustering because linkage in the cohort was strong. Across under 500 genotyped donors of the cohort, an average of roughly 250,000 unique TCR beta nucleotide sequences per donor were sequenced, and approximately 17% of those sequences were non-productive.

In total, 666 healthy bone marrow donors made up the cohort. All cohort members were sampled while nominally healthy, although unrecorded immune exposures were likely present. The donor tested CMV seronegative and was one of the 352 seronegative cohort members. Every donor gave a peripheral blood sample, and the peripheral blood mononuclear cells from that sample were used for TCR beta sequencing. Genomic DNA extraction from the blood cell samples was performed with the Qiagen DNeasy Blood Extraction Kit. What the work shows at the level of the full study, not this receptor alone: In an earlier analysis of about 540 of the donors, most TCR beta V segments were observed in productive rearrangements about 87% or about 30% of the time, broadly matching IMGT annotations. In the study, 150 to 200 TCR beta chains were listed as associated with cytomegalovirus. Because counts were too low, some 17 rarely observed V segments, including chromosome 9 orphons, were left out of the earlier analysis of some 600 of the donors. In a later analysis, HLA-associated TCR beta chains were found to be more clonally expanded and to have lower generation probabilities than equally common non-associated chains. A further reported finding was that TCR beta sequences accurately predicted the HLA-A and HLA-B alleles for most subjects in the first cohort. When HLA alleles, especially DR and DQ, strongly co-occurred, TCR associations were difficult to assign to individual alleles. A cluster of highly shared sequence variants was judged likely to be a technical artifact of the sequencing pipeline. Linkage disequilibrium might explain the correlated functional status among segregating V segments, but an unknown experimental factor could not be excluded. Most TCR sequences were observed very rarely across donors, whereas some public TCRs were present in many individuals. In both the original and validation cohorts, the classifier was reported to diagnose cytomegalovirus status with high specificity and sensitivity. HLA typing was unavailable for some donors at each locus, so association tests used only the typed subset. An association between a missense DCLRE1C variant and V-gene and J-gene trimming of TCR beta chains was found in a later genetic analysis and replicated in an independent cohort. According to a later analysis, most CMV-associated TCR beta chains appeared to be HLA-restricted, and the HLA associations seemed to be driven largely by CMV exposure. Immune exposure information for the cohort was limited to CMV serostatus. It was suggested by the authors that the approach could potentially be generalized to other disease states and immunological phenotypes. In a later analysis, the rate of TCR association differed among HLA loci, with DRB1 alleles having the most associated TCRs and HLA-C alleles having the fewest. A later analysis associated around 16,000 TCR beta sequences with specific HLA alleles at a false discovery rate of 0.05. In a later genetic analysis, fewer N-insertions in productive TCRs were reported among donors in an Asian-associated ancestry cluster than the approximately 710-donor mean. The presence/absence analyses assumed that sequencing depth was roughly uniform across donors, and that assumption may not be true. Some IMGT-functional V segments, including TRBV6-2 and TRBV6-3, could not be distinguished by the 87-base-pair reads and were therefore excluded. In vitro tests confirmed that a few of the cytomegalovirus-associated TCR beta chains recognize cytomegalovirus antigens. Several of the top co-occurrence clusters appeared to be linked to parvovirus B19, influenza, CMV and Epstein-Barr virus, according to a later analysis. Only TCR beta chains were sequenced in this cohort, and the absence of alpha or paired-chain data limited detectable features.

The library was made by the immunoSEQ multiplex PCR assay. For the multiplex PCR, a mixture combining 60 forward primers for TCR Vbeta segments and 13 reverse primers for TCR Jbeta segments was used. Amplification of the CDR3 region of rearranged TCR beta genes was performed with a multiplex PCR assay on genomic DNA. On the Illumina HiSeq System, the amplified TCR beta libraries were sequenced as 87-base-pair reads. In the source study's methods: In a later analysis, approximately 74 million unique TCR beta chains were counted across the roughly 670 repertoires, and approximately 11 million of these chains were shared by at least two donors. A nearest-neighbor algorithm error-corrected the raw reads and collapsed the reads into unique sequences, merging closely related sequences to remove PCR and sequencing errors. V, D and J gene segments were assigned by aligning CDR3 sequences to IMGT reference sequences. Each retained sequence needed at least a six-nucleotide match to both a V gene segment and a J gene segment. Rearrangements were called productive when the CDR3 lacked stop codons and stayed in frame with V and J; all others were non-productive. CDR3 was defined according to IMGT convention as the region running from the second conserved V-encoded cysteine to the conserved J-encoded phenylalanine. The earlier analysis of 587 of the donors excluded sequences that lacked an unambiguous match to a single V gene segment. An earlier analysis of fewer than 750 of the donors called V segments functional above 56.7% productive rearrangements and segregating when the between-donor standard deviation exceeded 5%. To diagnose cytomegalovirus status from the catalog of TCR beta chain sequences, a statistical classification framework was built. In a later analysis, TCR nucleotide sequences were compared against IMGT/GENE-DB human TR gene sequences so that V and J genes could be assigned. The TCRdist pipeline was used in a later analysis to assign CDR3 sequences and most-parsimonious VDJ recombination scenarios. In a later analysis, every TCR beta chain was defined by the combination of its CDR3 amino acid sequence and its V-gene family, and reads without a unique V-gene family were dropped. In a later analysis, fewer than 650 highly shared, low-generation-probability nucleotide sequences were removed to address suspected cross-contamination and a sequencing artifact. A later analysis calculated a clonal expansion index for each public chain from normalized within-repertoire ranks of inferred template counts. Generation probabilities in a later analysis came from a VDJ recombination model fitted to out-of-frame rearrangements, and those results were checked against IGoR. In a later analysis, TCR-TCR, TCR-HLA and TCR-CMV co-occurrence was scored with hypergeometric tests, and a repertoire-size bias correction was applied to TCR pairs. In a later analysis, false discovery rates were estimated by permuting HLA or CMV assignments 20 times. In a later analysis, co-occurring TCRs were grouped with DBSCAN, and TCRdist sequence similarity was added when clustering was performed within HLA-allele-positive subsets. Repertoires with fewer than 30,000 or more than 120,000 public chains, plus five repertoires with anomalous nucleotide sharing, were excluded from co-occurrence clustering. Sourced from immuneACCESS, this table was stored by TCRdb with only in-frame sequences that have V and J called. A share of the clones is absent; for the studies checked, an unresolved V gene accounts for under half, and the remainder has no known explanation. Clone size and the V and J calls come from that table; the DNA yielded D and trimming. The sample data list 200,000 to 250,000 clones, and roughly 75% of these were observed just once. In total, the top ten clones hold approximately 1.9% of the sample.

Germline trimming: 3 bases from V, 6 bases from J; junction bases outside gene matches: 9. The germline V gene provides CDR1 SGDLS and CDR2 YYNGEE. From the cysteine through the phenylalanine, the CDR3 covers 16 amino acids. Only the CDR3 DNA stays, 48 bases, in frame from base 1. Material: PBMCs. The chain was built from TRBV9 and TRBJ1-6; the central 7 bases match TRBD1. This TCR was recovered from a woman in her 30s in good health and CMV-seronegative. The DNA sequence is as follows: TGTGCCAGCAGCGCACGTAGGGACAGCATTAATTCACCCCTCCACTTT. It specifies CASSARRDSINSPLHF.